These 31 T cell receptor beta chains were sequenced from one sample in a study of beta chain features in type 1 diabetes. Investigators reverse transcribed all isolated RNA, so they sequenced expressed TCRB transcripts. Sequencing was performed with immunoSEQ multiplex PCR; in TCRdb, only in-frame clones are kept and a portion is missing. The table shows around 330,000 clones, with about 11% occurring only once. Sequencing used naive CD4+ T cells from blood. Receptors were obtained from a woman in her 30s in good health.

This clone was counted a few times. V is TRBV28 and J is TRBJ1-4; the match to TRBD1 covers 8 bases. J lost 10 bases, V lost 7 bases, and 8 bases had no gene match. CDR3 length: 13 residues. In germline, CDR1 is MDHEN, CDR2 SYDVKM. The CDR3 DNA sequence: TGTGCCAGCACCGAGGACAGGGAGAGAAAACTGTTTTTT. Amino acids: CASTEDRERKLFF.

The rearrangement uses TRBV4-2 and TRBJ2-2; D is possibly TRBD1 (6 bases). The CDR3 runs to 17 residues. CDR1 LGHNA and CDR2 YNFKEQ come from the germline V gene. Trimming took off 3 bases at V and 3 bases at J, with 17 bases between the two ends. The CDR3 DNA sequence: TGTGCCAGCAGCCAGGGTACAGGGACCGTCGACACCGGGGAGCTGTTTTTT. Translated: CASSQGTGTVDTGELFF.

The table lists this clone with a few counts. The chain is built from TRBV5-1 and TRBJ2-5, with D unclear. V lost 0 bases to trimming and J lost 5 bases, with 2 bases between them. Germline loops: CDR1 SGHRS, CDR2 YFSETQ. The CDR3 sequence is 11 residues long. Written as DNA, the CDR3 is TGCGCCAGCAGCTTGGCTGAGACCCAGTACTTC. It encodes CASSLAETQYF.

This clone was observed a handful of times. J is TRBJ2-7 and V is TRBV27; D might be TRBD2 (6 bases). V was pared by 7 bases and J by 0 bases, with 10 bases between. Germline-derived CDR1 and CDR2 are MNHEY and SMNVEV (reference sequence). The CDR3 contains 13 residues. This CDR3 reads CASTGDDSYEQYF. As DNA, the CDR3 is TGTGCCAGCACGGGGGACGACTCCTACGAGCAGTACTTC.

This clone showed up just a few times. The V and J genes are TRBV7-2 and TRBJ2-5; weak D call: TRBD1 (5 bases). The CDR3 runs to 16 residues. Germline CDR1 SGHTA, CDR2 FQGNSA. With 1 base removed from V and 2 bases from J, the gap between germline ends came to 14 bases. The CDR3 region has the DNA TGTGCCAGCAGCTTAGGGGGCGGCCTACCTCAAGAGACCCAGTACTTC. It codes for CASSLGGGLPQETQYF.

This clone has only a few counts. The V gene is TRBV2, the J gene TRBJ2-1; 8 bases align to TRBD1. V shed 7 bases, J shed 9 bases, and the junction held 8 bases outside the gene matches. Germline CDR1 SNHLY, CDR2 FYNNEI. The CDR3 runs 13 residues. The CDR3 DNA follows: TGTGCCAGCAAAGCGACAGGGGACGGTGAGCAGTTCTTC. Amino acids: CASKATGDGEQFF.

This clone was detected a few times. This chain uses TRBV5-4 with TRBJ2-1, with D possibly matching TRBD2 (6 bases). Trimming took off 6 bases at V and 0 bases at J, with 16 bases between the two ends. Germline values: CDR1 SGHNT, CDR2 YYREEE (reference sequence). CDR3 length: 16 residues. The DNA for the CDR3 is TGTGCCAGCAAATTGGACTCCGGGAGCTCCTACAATGAGCAGTTCTTC. Translated, it gives CASKLDSGSSYNEQFF.

As concerns this clone: The sample holds other DNA sequences that translate to the same CDR3. The chain recombines TRBV27 with TRBJ2-1; 12 bases line up with TRBD2. V shed 2 bases, J shed 5 bases, and the junction held 4 bases outside the gene matches. CDR3 length: 16 amino acids. CDR1 is MNHEY and CDR2 is SMNVEV in the germline V gene (reference sequence). The CDR3 sequence is CASSLLGLAGHNEQFF. CDR3 in DNA: TGTGCCAGCAGTTTACTCGGACTAGCGGGACACAATGAGCAGTTCTTC.

The table lists this clone with a few counts. The chain couples TRBV4-3 to TRBJ2-3, with TRBD2 matching 10 bases. Germline V gene lookup returns CDR1 LGHNA and CDR2 YSLEER. This CDR3 contains 16 residues. J gave up 0 bases and V 6 bases, and 6 bases lay outside the gene matches. CDR3 residues: CASRLGLAVSTDTQYF. CDR3 nucleotides: TGCGCCAGCAGACTCGGACTAGCGGTGAGCACAGATACGCAGTATTTT.

This clone was observed a handful of times. DNA of the CDR3: TGTGCCAGCAGCTTAGTAGGGGGCAAAAACATTCAGTACTTC. This codes for CASSLVGGKNIQYF. The chain carries TRBV7-9 and TRBJ2-4; the D gene is possibly TRBD1 (6 bases). This CDR3 spans 14 amino acids. Between the trimmed V and J ends, which lost 1 base and 3 bases, there was a span of 7 bases. Germline CDR1 is SEHNR and CDR2 is FQNEAQ (reference sequence).

This clone was counted only a few times. This chain links TRBV28 with TRBJ1-1, with D possibly being TRBD1 (6 bases). Trimming removed 5 bases from V and 1 base from J, with 14 bases in between. The CDR3 runs to 15 residues. CDR1 and CDR2 (germline): MDHEN, SYDVKM. Written as DNA, the CDR3 is TGTGCCAGCAGTAGGGAGGGGGGGCCGAACACTGAAGCTTTCTTT. Protein sequence: CASSREGGPNTEAFF. Based on the CDR3 plus reference TRBV28 and TRBJ1-1, the full variable domain is DVKVTQSSRYLVKRTGEKVFLECVQDMDHENMFWYRQDPGLGLRLIYFSYDVKMKEKGDIPEGYSVSREKKERFSLILESASTNQTSMYLCASSREGGPNTEAFFGQGTRLTVV.

This clone was observed a few times. This chain uses TRBV28 with TRBJ2-7; a possible D gene is TRBD1 (5 bases). V gave up 5 bases and J gave up 6 bases, with 17 bases separating them. CDR1 is MDHEN and CDR2 is SYDVKM in the germline V gene. The CDR3 is 14 residues long. The DNA for the CDR3 is TGTGCCAGCAGTGCGCAACTGGACACGCGCGAGCAGTACTTC. This gives the protein CASSAQLDTREQYF.

This clone was seen only a few times. The chain carries TRBV11-2 and TRBJ2-5; 11 nucleotides match TRBD1. J gave up 5 bases and V 5 bases, and 1 base lay outside the gene matches. In germline, CDR1 is SGHAT, CDR2 FQNNGV. The CDR3 totals 13 residues. CDR3 coding DNA: TGTGCCAGCAGCCGGGACAGGGGGGAGACCCAGTACTTC. Amino acid sequence: CASSRDRGETQYF. Variable domain in full (rest from reference TRBV11-2 and TRBJ2-5): EAGVAQSPRYKIIEKRQSVAFWCNPISGHATLYWYQQILGQGPKLLIQFQNNGVVDDSQLPKDRFSAERLKGVDSTLKIQPAKLEDSAVYLCASSRDRGETQYFGPGTRLLVL.

This clone was seen a handful of times. The V and J genes are TRBV7-2 and TRBJ2-3; no firm D call. The CDR3 has 14 residues. Trimming shortened V by 3 bases and J by 0 bases, and 7 bases separated the two germline ends. CDR1 and CDR2 (germline): SGHTA, FQGNSA. In DNA, the CDR3 is TGTGCCAGCAGCTTGTTGACTAGCACAGATACGCAGTATTTT. It translates to CASSLLTSTDTQYF.

This clone has only a few counts. The chain recombines TRBV9 with TRBJ2-2; 8 nucleotides match TRBD2. V lost 3 bases and J lost 7; bases outside the gene matches: 5. Germline CDR1 is SGDLS and CDR2 is YYNGEE. The CDR3 is 14 residues long. CDR3 sequence: CASSARSGSGELFF. The CDR3 region has the DNA TGTGCCAGCAGCGCAAGAAGCGGGAGCGGGGAGCTGTTTTTT.

The genes are TRBV10-3 and TRBJ1-3; D is unclear. The CDR3 spans 15 residues. Trimming shortened V by 6 bases and J by 0 bases, and 12 bases separated the two germline ends. Germline assignment: CDR1 ENHRY and CDR2 SYGVKD. The CDR3 sequence is CAISRGDLSGNTIYF. The CDR3 region has the DNA TGTGCCATCAGCCGGGGAGACCTCTCTGGAAACACCATATATTTT.

J is TRBJ2-2 and V is TRBV4-3; 7 nucleotides match TRBD2. The J segment lost 7 bases and the V segment lost 0 bases, leaving 8 bases of the junction unmatched. The CDR3 contains 16 residues. In germline, CDR1 is LGHNA, CDR2 YSLEER. CDR3 in amino acids: CASSQEAGWTNGELFF. The CDR3 DNA is TGCGCCAGCAGCCAAGAAGCGGGATGGACAAACGGGGAGCTGTTTTTT.

This clone was observed a handful of times. The chain carries TRBV18 and TRBJ1-1; possible D gene TRBD1, 5 bases. The CDR3 covers 15 residues. CDR1 is KGHSH and CDR2 is LQKENI in the germline V gene. V shed 5 bases and J shed 3 bases, with 16 bases lying between them. CDR3 residues: CASSSGPTGDTEAFF. DNA for the CDR3: TGTGCCAGCTCATCTGGCCCTACAGGTGACACTGAAGCTTTCTTT.

This clone showed up just a few times. The V gene is TRBV7-3, the J gene TRBJ2-1, with TRBD2 identical over 9 bases. The V segment lost 4 bases and the J segment 7 bases; nucleotides outside the gene matches: 11. The CDR3 covers 16 residues. Germline assignment: CDR1 SGHTA and CDR2 FQGTGA. The CDR3 nucleotides are TGTGCCAGCAGCTCTGGCCCCGCGGGAGGGGGTAATGAGCAGTTCTTC. This gives the protein CASSSGPAGGGNEQFF.

Only a few counts were recorded for this clone. The rearrangement uses TRBV19 and TRBJ2-5; no definite D call. V was shortened by 3 bases and J by 5 bases, with 10 bases between the two germline ends. Germline lookup yields CDR1 LNHDA and CDR2 SQIVND (reference sequence). The CDR3 is 13 amino acids. The CDR3 nucleotides are TGTGCCAGTAGTATTGGCGTCGGGGAGACCCAGTACTTC. This encodes CASSIGVGETQYF.

The chain links TRBV28 to TRBJ2-5; D is unresolved. Germline V gene sequence: CDR1 MDHEN, CDR2 SYDVKM. The CDR3 runs 12 residues. V lost 2 bases to trimming and J lost 5 bases, with 6 bases between them. CDR3 amino acids: CASSLLAETQYF. As DNA, the CDR3 is TGTGCCAGCAGTTTACTGGCCGAGACCCAGTACTTC.

This clone was seen only a few times. The chain links TRBV18 to TRBJ2-1; 13 nucleotides align to TRBD2. V trimming: 0 bases; J trimming: 10 bases; junction bases outside the gene matches: 3. This CDR3 has 15 residues. The germline gives CDR1 KGHSH, CDR2 LQKENI. The DNA of the CDR3 is TGTGCCAGCTCACCACCGGGACTAGCGGGATTCGAGCAGTTCTTC. It specifies CASSPPGLAGFEQFF.

In this sample, this clone turned up a few times. This chain connects TRBV7-2 to TRBJ2-7; the match to TRBD2 covers 7 bases. The CDR3 covers 14 residues. Germline CDR1 and CDR2: SGHTA and FQGNSA. With V trimmed by 1 base and J by 5 bases, 5 bases remained unmatched. In DNA form, the CDR3 reads TGTGCCAGCAGCTTAGGGCGGGAGCGACACGAGCAGTACTTC. This gives the protein CASSLGRERHEQYF.

For this clone: Other DNA sequences in this specimen translate into the identical CDR3. The CDR3 loop reads CASSVGEGSNQPQHF. CDR3 DNA: TGTGCCAGCAGCGTAGGTGAGGGTAGCAATCAGCCCCAGCATTTT. The gene calls are TRBV9 and TRBJ1-5, with no clear D. This CDR3 spans 15 amino acids. Looked up from germline, CDR1 is SGDLS and CDR2 is YYNGEE. Trimming pared 0 bases from V and 0 bases from J, leaving 7 bases between.

The chain couples TRBV2 to TRBJ1-5; D uncertain. Trimming pared 1 base from V and 6 bases from J, leaving 10 bases between. Germline-derived CDR1 and CDR2 are SNHLY and FYNNEI. CDR3 size: 14 residues. CDR3 loop: CASSEVVRGQPQHF. CDR3 nucleotide sequence: TGTGCCAGCAGTGAAGTCGTTCGGGGTCAGCCCCAGCATTTT.

The rearrangement joins TRBV20-1 to TRBJ1-1; 9 bases match TRBD1. This CDR3 has 11 residues. Germline assignment: CDR1 DFQATT and CDR2 SNEGSKA (reference sequence). The trim removed 6 bases at V and 8 bases at J, leaving 4 bases unmatched. CDR3 bases: TGCAGTGCGTCCGGGACAGGGGAAGCTTTCTTT. Translated: CSASGTGEAFF.

This clone was detected a few times. The gene calls are TRBV4-2 and TRBJ2-1, with a weak D call TRBD1 (6 bases). Trimming pared 2 bases from V and 5 bases from J, leaving 16 bases between. Germline V gene lookup returns CDR1 LGHNA and CDR2 YNFKEQ. This CDR3 region has 16 residues. CDR3 DNA: TGTGCCAGCAGCCAAAACCCGGGACAAATAAACAATGAGCAGTTCTTC. Translated: CASSQNPGQINNEQFF.

This clone turned up a few times. This sequence joins TRBV7-9 and TRBJ2-7; 7 bases fit TRBD1. The germline V gene has CDR1 SEHNR and CDR2 FQNEAQ (reference sequence). The V segment lost 4 bases and the J segment 5 bases; nucleotides outside the gene matches: 8. This CDR3 has 14 residues. CDR3 amino acids: CASSSHRGRDEQYF. The CDR3 nucleotides read TGTGCCAGCAGCTCCCACAGGGGACGGGACGAGCAGTACTTC.

The chain joins TRBV25-1 to TRBJ1-2; D possibly corresponds to TRBD1 (5 bases). This CDR3 comprises 13 residues. V gave up 4 bases and J gave up 3 bases, with 9 bases separating them. Germline CDR1 is MGHDK and CDR2 is SYGVNS. CDR3: CASSVGRDYGYTF. The CDR3 DNA follows: TGTGCCAGCAGTGTTGGCAGGGACTATGGCTACACCTTC.

This clone was observed a few times. The chain has TRBV4-3 and TRBJ1-4; 7 bases align to TRBD1. The CDR3 is 16 amino acids. Looked up from germline, CDR1 is LGHNA and CDR2 is YSLEER. With V trimmed by 3 bases and J by 3 bases, 7 bases remained unmatched. In DNA form, the CDR3 reads TGCGCCAGCAGCCAGGCTTTTCAGGGGGCTAATGAAAAACTGTTTTTT. Translation: CASSQAFQGANEKLFF.

This clone was seen a few times. The chain has TRBV7-9 and TRBJ1-2; no firm D call. Trimming left V 2 bases short and J 2 bases short, with 9 bases between. Germline CDR1 SEHNR, CDR2 FQNEAQ (reference sequence). CDR3 length equals 14 residues. The DNA for the CDR3 is TGTGCCAGCAGCTTACCCGGAGCGAACTATGGCTACACCTTC. Residues: CASSLPGANYGYTF.